This T cell receptor (beta chain) appears in the sequencing data of a study of CD8+ T cells in alopecia areata. Following RNA extraction, reverse transcription yielded cDNA that acted as the sequencing template. The assay was immunoSEQ multiplex PCR, and TCRdb's table has in-frame clones only and misses some. This table has 150,000 to 190,000 clones, more than 45% appearing once. With 5 bases removed from V and 8 bases from J, the gap between germline ends came to 12 bases. CDR1 is SEHNR and CDR2 is FQNEAQ in the germline V gene (reference sequence). The CDR3 length is 12 residues. Study results and caveats: Sharing of TCR sequences between patients (possibly for HLA-related reasons) was less clear than in mice.

A note on this clone: Its cognate antigen is unknown.

This clonotype was sampled from a human donor with alopecia areata. The sample in question was CD8+ T cells sorted from blood, obtained at week 0. This chain links TRBV7-9 with TRBJ1-1; D possibly corresponds to TRBD1 (6 bases). This CDR3 reads CASSPRTDEAFF. The CDR3 DNA sequence: TGTGCCAGCAGCCCGCGGACAGACGAAGCTTTCTTT.